This TCR beta chain was recorded in a study of blood T cell repertoires in COVID-19. Per the original data handling: Researchers report that nucleated cell counts were estimated from reference gene primer amplification. Clones were sequenced by immunoSEQ multiplex PCR, and TCRdb holds only the in-frame ones, with some missing. V and J calls and clone size are given by that table; D and trimming were obtained from the DNA. Of fewer than 350,000 clones detected, roughly 88% appear once; the ten largest clones hold approximately 1%. Trimming shortened V by 6 bases and J by 4 bases, and 7 bases separated the two germline ends. Germline V CDR1 and CDR2: MNHEY, SMNVEV (reference sequence). The CDR3 length is 12 residues. Enrolled through a virtual design, the participants were between 18 and 89 years of age and came from 24 US areas. Participant reports of clinical history set cohort assignment.

J is TRBJ2-1 and V is TRBV27; D ambiguous. The receptor was isolated from a woman aged 25 to 39 who had recovered from COVID-19. The specimen was PBMCs or T cells enriched from blood (not recorded which). CDR3 sequence (DNA): TGTGCCAGCAGAGCCTCTTACAATGAGCAGTTCTTC. Its protein is CASRASYNEQFF.